Described below is a single TCR beta chain sequence and its context. Followed over time, Seattle patients had been enrolled while infection was active. CDR1 is KGHSH and CDR2 is LQKENI in the germline V gene. Trimming stripped 3 bases from V and 8 bases from J, with 13 bases between. The CDR3 contains 13 residues. Under the authors' procedure: Amplified reference gene primers provided the basis for estimating nucleated cell counts. Generated by immunoSEQ multiplex PCR, the TCRdb table keeps only in-frame clones and is missing some. V and J calls and clone size follow that table, whereas D and trimming were derived from the DNA. Altogether roughly 100,000 clones are present, about 86% being singletons, with the ten largest covering roughly 2%. The record originates from a study of blood T cell repertoires in COVID-19. Study background: Italy, Spain and the United States were the sources of the convalescent and acute COVID-19 samples. From T cells, B-cell-depleted T cells, or PBMCs came the material, which was cDNA or gDNA.

The V gene is TRBV18, the J gene TRBJ1-2, with no clear D. The material sequenced was peripheral blood. This receptor was taken from a man aged 50 or older with COVID-19, enrolled during active disease. The CDR3 loop reads CASSPEQWSGYTF. CDR3 bases: TGTGCCAGCTCACCGGAACAGTGGTCGGGCTACACCTTC. The full variable domain, with the rest looked up from reference TRBV18 and TRBJ1-2, is NAGVMQNPRHLVRRRGQEARLRCSPMKGHSHVYWYRQLPEEGLKFMVYLQKENIIDESGMPKERFSAEFPKEGPSILRIQQVVRGDSAAYFCASSPEQWSGYTFGSGTRLTVV.